The TCR beta chain under discussion was sequenced for a study of blood T cell repertoires in COVID-19. Study-wide background: There were acute and convalescent COVID-19 samples, and they came from the United States, Italy and Spain. PBMCs, B-cell-depleted T cells, or T cells were the source of the cDNA or gDNA that made up the material.

This CDR3 contains 13 residues. Germline V gene sequence: CDR1 MNHEY, CDR2 SVGAGI. V lost 8 bases to trimming and J lost 5 bases, with 10 bases between them. The data were produced by immunoSEQ multiplex PCR, yet TCRdb's version contains in-frame clones alone and is incomplete. The table records 100,000 or so clones, approximately 69% of them present only once. Sequencing was done on a sample of peripheral blood. The rearrangement uses TRBV6-5 and TRBJ1-6, with D hard to call. The TCR comes from an elderly man with acute or convalescent COVID-19. Written as DNA, the CDR3 is TGTGCCAGCGCACGCGGGCATAATTCACCCCTCCACTTT. Translated, it gives CASARGHNSPLHF.